This entry is about one T cell receptor beta chain. Its recognized antigen is unknown. The record has no base qualities; no much larger clone is one base away. This sample is part of a study of T cell responses to AZD1222 COVID-19 vaccine (dated by TCRdb to about 2021). With respect to the entire study: TCR sequencing was performed for over 230 trial participants, of whom some 200 were given two doses of AZD1222 and around 25 were given two doses of MenACWY control vaccine. Enrollment into the trials was organized by age into subgroups of 18-55, 56-69 and 70-plus years, and those subgroups contained roughly 140, 27 and 60 TCR-sequenced participants, respectively. Overall study results and their limits: The vaccine-associated CD4 TCRs covered the entire spike protein, and the dominant responses fell in regions 160-218 and 743-854. Most participants were white British and females outnumbered males, and the authors suggested that clonal diversity may have been underestimated. After two AZD1222 doses, both the breadth and the depth of spike-specific TCRs were significantly higher than at day 0 and than in MenACWY recipients. Conclusions about previously exposed vaccinees are limited because only six or seven AZD1222 recipients were SARS-CoV-2 seropositive at baseline. The 56-69-year group was small, and its depth increase did not reach significance, likely because of low power. No day 14 peak-response samples were available, so repertoires were characterized only after the peak T cell response. Reportedly, almost half of the unique spike-specific TCRs recognized epitopes lying outside the regions that are mutated in the B.1.351 and B.1.1.7 variants.

This specimen's time point label, interpreted: baseline before first vaccination. According to the study, the label for this sample's treatment or condition signals: meningococcal conjugate vaccine given as trial control. Vaccinee samples came from UK trials COV001 and COV002, including a single-blind randomized controlled phase 2/3 trial of AZD1222 (ChAdOx1 nCoV-19) in healthy adults. For TCRbeta chain sequencing, PBMC samples from trial participants were taken at day 0 and at day 28 after the second dose. The CDR3 regions of human TCRbeta chains were analyzed by immunosequencing. The authors' pipeline ran thus. Repertoire TCRs were checked for matches against a reference library of SARS-CoV-2-specific TCRs that had been generated using the MIRA antigen-specificity platform. Breadth meant the fraction of unique TCRs that were SARS-CoV-2-associated, whereas depth meant the fraction of total T cells that were SARS-CoV-2-associated. Using the MIRA data, each spike-specific TCR was mapped to the spike region that the TCR reacts to and placed in a CD4 or CD8 class. Log10-transformed breadth and depth values were compared by one-way ANOVA with Sidak's multiple comparisons tests. In its TCRdb copy, this immuneACCESS table keeps in-frame sequences only and misses some clones. Where compared with another copy, unresolved V genes explain less than half of these, and the others have no known cause. For V, J and clone size, that table is used; D and trimming come from the DNA. For this sample the table gives about 85,000 clones, of which just over 85% were detected only once. About 9.3% of the sample lies in the top ten.

The junction shows trimming of 6 bases on V and 3 bases on J, and the gene matches do not reach 2 bases of it. The germline V gene encodes CDR1 GTSNPN and CDR2 SVGIG (reference sequence). Taken from cysteine to phenylalanine, the CDR3 has 11 residues. The CDR3 DNA has 33 bases and is translated from base 1. This receptor was taken from an adult in good health. The chain employs TRBV30 and TRBJ2-7; TRBD1 matches 7 bases in the middle. The source was peripheral blood, collected on day 0 of MenACWY control vaccination. The CDR3: CACAGGYEQYF. The sequence in DNA is TGTGCCTGTGCAGGGGGCTACGAGCAGTACTTC.